Listed here are 28 T cell receptor beta chains from one sample, sequenced in a study of shared clonotypes between healthy human individuals. TCRdb's table, derived via immunoSEQ multiplex PCR, lists solely in-frame clones and lacks some. Of about 2.1 million clones in the sample, roughly 93% were seen once. It was CD45RO-negative cells, positively selected for CCR7, that made up naive CD8 cells, with terminally differentiated effector memory CD45RA+ cells excluded. The sample consisted of naive CD8+ T cells from PBMCs. These receptors were taken from a man between 18 and 35 years old in good health. Some clones in this sample may be carry-over from other donors' samples.

The chain has TRBV6-1 and TRBJ2-5; D call uncertain. The V end lost 7 bases, the J end lost 7 bases, and 16 bases lay between the germline ends. Germline-derived CDR1 and CDR2 are MNHNS and SASEGT. There are 13 residues in the CDR3. The CDR3 region is CASTGRGLRTQYF. DNA for the CDR3: TGTGCCAGCACCGGGCGCGGCCTGAGGACCCAGTACTTC.

This clone came up once. The chain has TRBV15 and TRBJ2-5; 14 positions match TRBD2. With V trimmed by 0 bases and J by 3 bases, 6 bases remained unmatched. CDR1 is LNHNV and CDR2 is YYDKDF in the germline V gene (reference sequence). The CDR3 consists of 18 residues. CDR3 amino acids: CATSREVWGLAGEETQYF. In DNA form, the CDR3 reads TGTGCCACCAGCAGAGAGGTTTGGGGACTAGCGGGGGAAGAGACCCAGTACTTC.

The chain links TRBV27 to TRBJ2-3; 11 positions agree with TRBD2. The J segment lost 2 bases and the V segment lost 5 bases, leaving 12 bases of the junction unmatched. The CDR3 is made up of 18 amino acids. The germline CDR1 and CDR2 sequences are MNHEY and SMNVEV (reference sequence). The CDR3 loop reads CASSTRLAGLLVTDTQYF. The CDR3 bases are TGTGCCAGCAGTACTAGACTAGCGGGATTATTAGTCACAGATACGCAGTATTTT.

The CDR3 spells CASSQGDLGISGNTIYF. CDR3 nucleotide sequence: TGCGCCAGCAGCCAGGGCGACTTAGGGATCTCTGGAAACACCATATATTTT. The genes are TRBV4-1 and TRBJ1-3; D call uncertain. The CDR3 loop spans 17 amino acids. Trimming cost V 3 bases and J 0 bases, with 15 bases left between them. Germline V gene data show CDR1 as MGHRA and CDR2 as YSYEKL.

This chain's CDR3 is CASSYPGLGETQYF. In nucleotides, the CDR3 is TGTGCCAGCAGTTACCCTGGGTTAGGAGAGACCCAGTACTTC. The rearrangement joins TRBV6-6 to TRBJ2-5, with no clear D. CDR1 and CDR2 from the germline V gene are MNHNY and SVGAGI (reference sequence). V lost 2 bases and J lost 4, with 11 bases in between. This CDR3 comprises 14 residues.

This sequence joins TRBV28 and TRBJ2-7, with a weak D call TRBD1 (5 bases). CDR1 is MDHEN, CDR2 SYDVKM, per germline. This CDR3 has 15 residues. The germline V and J ends were trimmed by 5 bases and 3 bases, with 17 bases remaining between them. The CDR3 protein is CASSSSRTNYYEQYF. CDR3 sequence (DNA): TGTGCCAGCAGTAGTAGTAGGACAAACTACTACGAGCAGTACTTC.

This sequence joins TRBV9 and TRBJ1-2; D unclear. The CDR3 runs 15 residues. Germline V gene lookup returns CDR1 SGDLS and CDR2 YYNGEE. The V end was cut by 3 bases, the J end by 4 bases, with 16 bases between. CDR3 sequence: CASSARIPGGYGYTF. DNA of the CDR3: TGTGCCAGCAGCGCCAGGATTCCGGGCGGCTATGGCTACACCTTC.

Points on this clone: Other DNA sequences in this specimen translate into the identical CDR3. V usage is TRBV19 and J usage is TRBJ2-1; 7 bases map to TRBD1. The CDR3 runs to 15 residues. The trim removed 0 bases at V and 1 base at J, leaving 0 bases unmatched. CDR1 and CDR2 (germline): LNHDA, SQIVND (reference sequence). The DNA for the CDR3 is TGTGCCAGTAGTATAGACAGGGGGTCCTACAATGAGCAGTTCTTC. It translates to CASSIDRGSYNEQFF.

The chain recombines TRBV7-3 with TRBJ2-3; 10 bases map to TRBD2. Germline-derived CDR1 and CDR2 are SGHTA and FQGTGA. V shed 5 bases, J shed 4 bases, and the junction held 6 bases outside the gene matches. The CDR3 is 15 residues long. In DNA, the CDR3 is TGTGCCAGCAGCCAACTAGCGGGAAGTTCAGATACGCAGTATTTT. It codes for CASSQLAGSSDTQYF.

The rearrangement links TRBV27 to TRBJ1-5; D is ambiguous. Deletions cut 0 bases from V and 6 bases from J, with 12 bases between. The CDR3 consists of 15 residues. Germline V lookup: CDR1 MNHEY, CDR2 SMNVEV (reference sequence). CDR3: CASSLSIGLSQPQHF. In DNA form, the CDR3 reads TGTGCCAGCAGTTTATCGATTGGACTGTCTCAGCCCCAGCATTTT.

The rearrangement joins TRBV28 to TRBJ2-1, with D hard to call. Germline assignment: CDR1 MDHEN and CDR2 SYDVKM. Trimming removed 5 bases from V and 8 bases from J, with 19 bases in between. The CDR3 spans 15 residues. CDR3 region: CASSAPVAQPDEQFF. CDR3 nucleotides: TGTGCCAGCAGTGCTCCCGTCGCCCAGCCCGATGAGCAGTTCTTC.

The rearrangement links TRBV9 to TRBJ2-1; 7 bases are a match to TRBD2. Germline values: CDR1 SGDLS, CDR2 YYNGEE. V dropped 0 bases and J dropped 4; count of bases not matched to a gene: 7. The CDR3 is 16 residues long. CDR3 amino acids: CASSVGGSGLYNEQFF. The CDR3 DNA reads TGTGCCAGCAGCGTAGGAGGTAGCGGGCTTTACAATGAGCAGTTCTTC.

The chain has TRBV7-9 and TRBJ2-1; D unclear. V was shortened by 5 bases and J by 6 bases, with 8 bases between the two germline ends. This CDR3 is built from 12 residues. Germline V gene data show CDR1 as SEHNR and CDR2 as FQNEAQ (reference sequence). CDR3 sequence: CASSPAPNEQFF. In DNA, the CDR3 is TGTGCCAGCAGCCCCGCCCCCAATGAGCAGTTCTTC.

J is TRBJ2-1 and V is TRBV7-9; D is perhaps TRBD1 (5 bases). This CDR3 region has 15 residues. Trimming shortened V by 2 bases and J by 4 bases, and 12 bases separated the two germline ends. The germline V gene encodes CDR1 SEHNR and CDR2 FQNEAQ (reference sequence). CDR3 in DNA: TGTGCCAGCAGCTTAAACAGGAATGAGTACAATGAGCAGTTCTTC. Amino acid sequence: CASSLNRNEYNEQFF. The full variable domain, with the rest looked up from reference TRBV7-9 and TRBJ2-1, is DTGVSQNPRHKITKRGQNVTFRCDPISEHNRLYWYRQTLGQGPEFLTYFQNEAQLEKSRLLSDRFSAERPKGSFSTLEIQRTEQGDSAMYLCASSLNRNEYNEQFFGPGTRLTVL.

V usage is TRBV9 and J usage is TRBJ2-1; tentatively, D is TRBD1 or TRBD2 (5 bases each). The ends were cut back, 3 bases at V and 7 bases at J, with 17 bases in the middle. Germline CDR1 is SGDLS and CDR2 is YYNGEE. CDR3 length: 15 amino acids. CDR3: CASSDRDGDMNEQFF. CDR3 DNA sequence: TGTGCCAGCAGCGACCGGGACGGGGATATGAATGAGCAGTTCTTC.

This chain links TRBV7-9 with TRBJ2-2, with D tentatively TRBD1 or TRBD2 (5 bases each). CDR3 length equals 16 residues. The ends were cut back, 5 bases at V and 0 bases at J, with 13 bases in the middle. The germline CDR1 and CDR2 sequences are SEHNR and FQNEAQ (reference sequence). Here the CDR3 reads CASSRPGAANTGELFF. CDR3 coding DNA: TGTGCCAGCAGCCGCCCCGGGGCCGCGAACACCGGGGAGCTGTTTTTT.

The chain uses TRBV5-4 and TRBJ2-1; D might be TRBD2 (6 bases). In germline, CDR1 is SGHNT, CDR2 YYREEE (reference sequence). The CDR3 sequence is 16 residues long. V dropped 0 bases and J dropped 0 bases, with 10 bases sitting between them. In nucleotides, the CDR3 is TGTGCCAGCAGCTTGGGGCGGGAAGGCTCCTACAATGAGCAGTTCTTC. Amino acid sequence: CASSLGREGSYNEQFF.

As regards this clone: A junction end diverges from the germline sequence, so it may reflect a read error. The chain employs TRBV2 and TRBJ2-7; possible D gene TRBD2, 7 bases. Germline CDR1 and CDR2: SNHLY and FYNNEI. The CDR3 covers 12 residues. The CDR3 DNA follows: TGTGCCAGCAGAGGGGGAGGGGCTCTGGTCAGCTTC. It encodes CASRGGGALVSF. Full variable domain (remainder filled in from reference TRBV2 and TRBJ2-7): EPEVTQTPSHQVTQMGQEVILRCVPISNHLYFYWYRQILGQKVEFLVSFYNNEISEKSEIFDDQFSVERPDGSNFTLKIRSTKLEDSAMYFCASRGGGALVSFGPGTRLTVT.

The gene calls are TRBV30 and TRBJ1-2; D perhaps matches TRBD1 (6 bases). The germline CDR1 and CDR2 sequences are GTSNPN and SVGIG (reference sequence). Deletions cut 0 bases from V and 2 bases from J, with 13 bases between. The CDR3 totals 15 residues. The CDR3 loop is CAWSVSRGANYGYTF. The DNA of the CDR3 is TGTGCCTGGAGTGTATCCCGGGGGGCGAACTATGGCTACACCTTC.

This rearrangement joins TRBV6-5 to TRBJ2-7; D unresolved. V was cut by 0 bases and J by 3 bases, with 9 bases left in between. This CDR3 is 14 amino acids long. Per germline, CDR1 MNHEY and CDR2 SVGAGI. CDR3 sequence reads: CASSYSWQDYEQYF. CDR3 in DNA: TGTGCCAGCAGTTACTCGTGGCAGGACTACGAGCAGTACTTC.

As to this clone: A junction end diverges from the germline sequence, so it may reflect a read error. The chain links TRBV28 to TRBJ2-7, with D possibly being TRBD2 (5 bases). The germline V gene encodes CDR1 MDHEN and CDR2 SYDVKM. The CDR3 extends over 15 amino acids. This CDR3 is CASSLMISGGGRDNF. CDR3 sequence (DNA): TGTGCCAGCAGTTTAATGATTTCTGGCGGAGGAAGGGATAACTTC. Combining the CDR3 with reference TRBV28 and TRBJ2-7 gives the whole variable domain DVKVTQSSRYLVKRTGEKVFLECVQDMDHENMFWYRQDPGLGLRLIYFSYDVKMKEKGDIPEGYSVSREKKERFSLILESASTNQTSMYLCASSLMISGGGRDNFGPGTRLTVT.

This sequence joins TRBV5-8 and TRBJ1-2, with 12 bases matching TRBD1. The germline CDR1 and CDR2 sequences are SGHTS and YDEGEE. The ends lost 0 bases at V and 6 bases at J; junction bases unmatched: 9. This CDR3 spans 17 amino acids. The CDR3 DNA sequence: TGTGCCAGCAGCTTGGCGGGACAGGGGGCGGTCCTGGATGGCTACACCTTC. The encoded protein is CASSLAGQGAVLDGYTF.

This clone was counted once. V is TRBV9 and J is TRBJ2-5; no firm D call. The germline gives CDR1 SGDLS, CDR2 YYNGEE. This CDR3 is 15 amino acids long. Trimming removed 4 bases from V and 3 bases from J, with 16 bases in between. This CDR3 reads CASSSYARAKETQYF. For the CDR3, the DNA is TGTGCCAGCAGCTCCTATGCCCGGGCTAAAGAGACCCAGTACTTC. Full variable domain (missing parts from reference TRBV9 and TRBJ2-5): DSGVTQTPKHLITATGQRVTLRCSPRSGDLSVYWYQQSLDQGLQFLIQYYNGEERAKGNILERFSAQQFPDLHSELNLSSLELGDSALYFCASSSYARAKETQYFGPGTRLLVL.

This clone was found once. Other DNA sequences of this sample code for an identical CDR3. The gene calls are TRBV9 and TRBJ1-1; maybe TRBD1 (5 bases). V gave up 0 bases and J gave up 8 bases, with 11 bases separating them. CDR1 is SGDLS and CDR2 is YYNGEE in the germline V gene. The CDR3 spans 13 residues. CDR3 in DNA: TGTGCCAGCAGCGTAGCTGGGGGGAGCGAAGCTTTCTTT. Encoded protein: CASSVAGGSEAFF.

This clone was detected only a few times. V usage is TRBV7-9 and J usage is TRBJ1-2; no reliable D call. V gave up 0 bases and J gave up 3 bases, with 8 bases separating them. The length of the CDR3 is 14 residues. Germline V gene data show CDR1 as SEHNR and CDR2 as FQNEAQ (reference sequence). The CDR3 is CASSLARVDYGYTF. The CDR3 DNA reads TGTGCCAGCAGCTTAGCTCGGGTTGACTATGGCTACACCTTC.

This chain links TRBV27 with TRBJ2-3; D ambiguous. Between the trimmed V and J ends, which lost 2 bases and 1 base, there was a span of 7 bases. The CDR3 spans 14 residues. The germline V gene has CDR1 MNHEY and CDR2 SMNVEV (reference sequence). The CDR3 sequence: CASSLVEGTDTQYF. The CDR3 nucleotides read TGTGCCAGCAGTTTAGTGGAAGGCACAGATACGCAGTATTTT.

The V gene is TRBV9, the J gene TRBJ2-3; D assignment may be TRBD1 or TRBD2 (6 bases each). Germline CDR1 is SGDLS and CDR2 is YYNGEE. Trimming pared 0 bases from V and 3 bases from J, leaving 20 bases between. The CDR3 is made up of 18 amino acids. The CDR3 bases are TGTGCCAGCAGCGTAGTCCCATCCGGAGGGGGTGGGACAGATACGCAGTATTTT. Its translation is CASSVVPSGGGGTDTQYF.

This CDR3 reads CASRPGQLDTGELFF. The CDR3 DNA reads as TGCGCCAGCCGTCCCGGACAGCTAGACACCGGGGAGCTGTTTTTT. The chain has TRBV5-1 and TRBJ2-2, with D maybe TRBD1 (6 bases). There are 15 residues in the CDR3. Germline V gene data show CDR1 as SGHRS and CDR2 as YFSETQ. V lost 7 bases and J lost 3, with 16 bases in between.